Shown below are 28 T cell receptor beta chains from a single sample sequenced in a study of PD-L1 blockade in urothelial cancer (dated 2017 in TCRdb). This specimen's time point label, per the study, means: peripheral blood 6 weeks after treatment start. Library preparation employed the immunoSEQ multiplex PCR assay. As stored in TCRdb, this immuneACCESS dataset retains in-frame rearrangements with V and J assigned. A fraction of the clones does not appear; measured against another copy, unresolved V genes explain less than half of the discrepancy, and the remainder lacks a known reason. Here the sample has approximately 83,000 clones; approximately 87% occur a single time. The top ten clonotypes cover under 8.5% of the sample. Here the sequenced sample was PBMCs, taken around atezolizumab (anti-PD-L1) treatment. These TCRs come from a man aged 65 to 85 with urothelial cancer.

This clone showed up just a few times. The chain is built from TRBV4-1 and TRBJ2-1, with 10 bases matching TRBD2. Germline V gene sequence: CDR1 MGHRA, CDR2 YSYEKL. CDR3 length equals 15 residues. With 4 bases clipped from V and 2 bases from J, the junction kept 2 bases outside the gene matches. The CDR3 spells CASSPSGGAYNEQFF. The CDR3 DNA reads TGCGCCAGCAGCCCCAGCGGGGGGGCCTACAATGAGCAGTTCTTC.

The chain recombines TRBV5-1 with TRBJ1-4; D is uncertain. The V end lost 1 base, the J end lost 5 bases, and 9 bases lay between the germline ends. Germline CDR1 is SGHRS and CDR2 is YFSETQ. The CDR3 runs to 14 residues. The CDR3 DNA is TGCGCCAGCAGCTTGACGGTTAAAAATGAAAAACTGTTTTTT. Residues: CASSLTVKNEKLFF.

The CDR3, as DNA: TGTGCCAGCAGCGTAGGTCCAGGTAGCACAGATACGCAGTATTTT. Protein: CASSVGPGSTDTQYF. The genes are TRBV9 and TRBJ2-3; D is uncertain. In germline, CDR1 is SGDLS, CDR2 YYNGEE. Trimming left V 0 bases short and J 0 bases short, with 8 bases between. The CDR3 runs to 15 residues.

The chain employs TRBV9 and TRBJ2-5; 12 nucleotides agree with TRBD2. Losses at the gene ends were 3 bases for V and 3 bases for J; bases not matched to a gene: 3. Germline loops: CDR1 SGDLS, CDR2 YYNGEE. The CDR3 loop spans 15 amino acids. Written as DNA, the CDR3 is TGTGCCAGCAGCGCTAGGACTAGCGGGAAAGAGACCCAGTACTTC. It codes for CASSARTSGKETQYF. The whole variable domain, filled in from reference TRBV9 and TRBJ2-5, reads DSGVTQTPKHLITATGQRVTLRCSPRSGDLSVYWYQQSLDQGLQFLIQYYNGEERAKGNILERFSAQQFPDLHSELNLSSLELGDSALYFCASSARTSGKETQYFGPGTRLLVL.

This clone was seen more than once but under ten times. The chain uses TRBV2 and TRBJ1-1, with 8 nucleotides matching TRBD1. Trimming removed 7 bases from V and 4 bases from J; junction bases left unmatched: 8. The CDR3 loop spans 14 amino acids. Germline V gene lookup returns CDR1 SNHLY and CDR2 FYNNEI. CDR3 sequence reads: CASTVQGGGTEAFF. DNA of the CDR3: TGTGCCAGCACCGTACAGGGGGGAGGCACTGAAGCTTTCTTT.

V is TRBV7-2 and J is TRBJ2-3; D is possibly TRBD2 (7 bases). Germline CDR1 SGHTA, CDR2 FQGNSA. CDR3 length: 15 residues. Between the trimmed V and J ends, which lost 0 bases and 4 bases, there was a span of 11 bases. For the CDR3, the DNA is TGTGCCAGCAGCTTAGCGGGGGGGCTAGCAGATACGCAGTATTTT. Translation gives CASSLAGGLADTQYF.

V gene TRBV19 combines with J gene TRBJ2-4; D gene ambiguous. In germline, CDR1 is LNHDA, CDR2 SQIVND (reference sequence). V was cut by 3 bases and J by 0 bases, with 9 bases left in between. This CDR3 is 15 amino acids long. For the CDR3, the DNA is TGTGCCAGTAGTATGGTCAGAATAGCCAAAAACATTCAGTACTTC. It translates to CASSMVRIAKNIQYF.

The gene calls are TRBV30 and TRBJ1-1; D is undetermined. V lost 3 bases and J 1 base, leaving 15 bases between the germline ends. CDR3 length: 15 residues. In germline, CDR1 is GTSNPN, CDR2 SVGIG (reference sequence). CDR3 region: CAWRIERQPNTEAFF. The CDR3 DNA reads as TGTGCCTGGAGGATCGAGAGGCAGCCGAACACTGAAGCTTTCTTT.

The rearrangement links TRBV29-1 to TRBJ2-5; D not certain. Deletions cut 4 bases from V and 4 bases from J, with 4 bases between. This CDR3 has 10 amino acids. Per the germline V gene, CDR1 is SQVTM and CDR2 is ANQGSEA. The CDR3 loop reads CSVAIETQYF. The DNA of the CDR3 is TGCAGCGTTGCTATAGAGACCCAGTACTTC.

This rearrangement joins TRBV6-5 to TRBJ1-1; D is undetermined. Germline values: CDR1 MNHEY, CDR2 SVGAGI. This CDR3 has 14 residues. The ends were cut back, 7 bases at V and 1 base at J, with 13 bases in the middle. CDR3 residues: CASKYLLSNTEAFF. For the CDR3, the DNA is TGTGCCAGCAAATATCTACTTTCGAACACTGAAGCTTTCTTT.

This chain connects TRBV19 to TRBJ2-7; D may be TRBD1 (6 bases). Trimming removed 6 bases at V and 2 bases at J, with 11 bases between. The CDR3 is 13 residues long. Per the germline V gene, CDR1 is LNHDA and CDR2 is SQIVND (reference sequence). CDR3 nucleotide sequence: TGTGCCAGTAGCCGGGACACCGCCTACGAGCAGTACTTC. Its protein is CASSRDTAYEQYF.

This chain joins TRBV7-6 and TRBJ2-3, with 7 bases that match TRBD2. V lost 6 bases to trimming and J lost 2 bases; unmatched junction nucleotides: 8. The germline V gene encodes CDR1 SGHVS and CDR2 FNYEAQ. This CDR3 region has 15 residues. CDR3 sequence (DNA): TGTGCCAGCAGTTCCTCGGGACTATACACAGATACGCAGTATTTT. It codes for CASSSSGLYTDTQYF.

The chain employs TRBV6-6 and TRBJ2-2; 8 positions match TRBD1. V lost 6 bases, J lost 1 base, and 1 base stayed unmatched. The CDR3 length is 14 residues. Germline V gene lookup returns CDR1 MNHNY and CDR2 SVGAGI (reference sequence). The CDR3 DNA reads as TGTGCCAGCAGGGGGACAGGGAACACCGGGGAGCTGTTTTTT. Translated: CASRGTGNTGELFF.

The CDR3 loop is CASSVDQGRADTQYF. As DNA, the CDR3 is TGTGCCAGCAGCGTAGACCAGGGGAGGGCAGATACGCAGTATTTT. This chain connects TRBV9 to TRBJ2-3, with D maybe TRBD2 (7 bases). The CDR3 length is 15 residues. Germline-derived CDR1 and CDR2 are SGDLS and YYNGEE. Trimming shortened V by 0 bases and J by 4 bases, and 12 bases separated the two germline ends.

V is TRBV27 and J is TRBJ2-1; D perhaps matches TRBD1 (5 bases). V dropped 6 bases and J dropped 8 bases, with 20 bases sitting between them. CDR3 length: 15 residues. In germline, CDR1 is MNHEY, CDR2 SMNVEV (reference sequence). The CDR3 DNA reads as TGTGCCAGCAGCCAAACCAGGTCGACAGCACATGAGCAGTTCTTC. Encoded protein: CASSQTRSTAHEQFF.

This sequence joins TRBV18 and TRBJ1-2, with D hard to call. With 1 base removed from V and 7 bases from J, the gap between germline ends came to 13 bases. The germline V gene has CDR1 KGHSH and CDR2 LQKENI. This CDR3 contains 14 residues. The CDR3 loop reads CASSPLSAGSGYTF. The DNA for the CDR3 is TGTGCCAGCTCACCACTATCGGCAGGTAGTGGCTACACCTTC.

The chain employs TRBV10-3 and TRBJ1-5, with D possibly TRBD1 on 5 matching bases. Germline values: CDR1 ENHRY, CDR2 SYGVKD. V lost 2 bases and J 0 bases, leaving 11 bases between the germline ends. CDR3 length: 16 amino acids. The CDR3 loop is CAISEGGSVSNQPQHF. CDR3 coding DNA: TGTGCCATCAGTGAGGGGGGGTCAGTTAGCAATCAGCCCCAGCATTTT.

This chain uses TRBV6-4 with TRBJ2-1, with D possibly being TRBD2 (6 bases). Germline V lookup: CDR1 MRHNA, CDR2 SNTAGT. The CDR3 runs 15 residues. The V gene lost 6 bases and the J gene lost 0 bases, with 12 bases spanning the gap. CDR3 amino acids: CASRRDSNSYNEQFF. CDR3 nucleotides: TGTGCCAGCAGGAGGGACTCGAACTCCTACAATGAGCAGTTCTTC.

The chain employs TRBV18 and TRBJ1-1, with 9 positions matching TRBD1. The CDR3 contains 14 residues. V trimming: 3 bases; J trimming: 3 bases; junction bases outside the gene matches: 2. Germline CDR1 KGHSH, CDR2 LQKENI. The CDR3 region is CASSPRTGDTEAFF. The CDR3 DNA is TGTGCCAGCTCACCTAGGACAGGGGACACTGAAGCTTTCTTT. Combining the CDR3 with reference TRBV18 and TRBJ1-1 gives the whole variable domain NAGVMQNPRHLVRRRGQEARLRCSPMKGHSHVYWYRQLPEEGLKFMVYLQKENIIDESGMPKERFSAEFPKEGPSILRIQQVVRGDSAAYFCASSPRTGDTEAFFGQGTRLTVV.

The chain uses TRBV15 and TRBJ1-2; weak D call: TRBD1 (5 bases). The CDR3 contains 13 residues. V gave up 6 bases and J gave up 2 bases, with 10 bases separating them. Germline CDR1 LNHNV, CDR2 YYDKDF (reference sequence). CDR3 loop: CATRPGGNYGYTF. In DNA form, the CDR3 reads TGTGCCACCAGGCCTGGGGGGAACTATGGCTACACCTTC. Together with reference TRBV15 and TRBJ1-2, the CDR3 gives the full variable domain: DAMVIQNPRYQVTQFGKPVTLSCSQTLNHNVMYWYQQKSSQAPKLLFHYYDKDFNNEADTPDNFQSRRPNTSFCFLDIRSPGLGDTAMYLCATRPGGNYGYTFGSGTRLTVV.

The J gene is TRBJ2-1, the V gene TRBV7-3; D gene ambiguous. This CDR3 contains 15 residues. Trimming removed 2 bases from V and 0 bases from J, with 8 bases in between. In germline, CDR1 is SGHTA, CDR2 FQGTGA. CDR3 amino acids: CASSLAISSYNEQFF. The DNA of the CDR3 is TGTGCCAGCAGCTTAGCGATAAGCTCCTACAATGAGCAGTTCTTC.

Concerning this clone: Other DNA sequences in the sample encode the same CDR3. The rearrangement links TRBV4-2 to TRBJ2-7; TRBD2 agrees at 7 bases. The CDR3 is made up of 17 amino acids. In germline, CDR1 is LGHNA, CDR2 YNFKEQ. V trimming: 0 bases; J trimming: 2 bases; junction bases outside the gene matches: 10. CDR3 amino acids: CASSQDLTGGMPYEQYF. Written as DNA, the CDR3 is TGTGCCAGCAGCCAAGATCTAACGGGGGGAATGCCCTACGAGCAGTACTTC.

The chain links TRBV27 to TRBJ1-1; 7 bases map to TRBD1. The germline gives CDR1 MNHEY, CDR2 SMNVEV (reference sequence). V was pared by 6 bases and J by 7 bases, with 11 bases of the junction left unmatched. The CDR3 has 14 residues. The CDR3 DNA is TGTGCCAGCAGCAAGACAGGGTTAATTAATGAAGCTTTCTTT. This gives the protein CASSKTGLINEAFF.

CDR3 sequence reads: CAWSAYNEQFF. CDR3 coding DNA: TGTGCCTGGAGTGCTTACAATGAGCAGTTCTTC. V gene TRBV30 combines with J gene TRBJ2-1; D ambiguous. The CDR3 is 11 residues long. V lost 1 base and J lost 4, with 2 bases in between. CDR1 is GTSNPN and CDR2 is SVGIG in the germline V gene (reference sequence).

The chain links TRBV19 to TRBJ2-5; the D gene is possibly TRBD1 (6 bases). CDR1 and CDR2 from the germline V gene are LNHDA and SQIVND (reference sequence). The CDR3 loop spans 14 amino acids. With 4 bases removed from V and 3 bases from J, the gap between germline ends came to 12 bases. The CDR3 coding sequence is TGTGCCAGTAGTACCGAACAGGGAGAAGAGACCCAGTACTTC. Translation: CASSTEQGEETQYF. The full variable domain, in which reference TRBV19 and TRBJ2-5 provide the parts outside the CDR3, is DGGITQSPKYLFRKEGQNVTLSCEQNLNHDAMYWYRQDPGQGLRLIYYSQIVNDFQKGDIAEGYSVSREKKESFPLTVTSAQKNPTAFYLCASSTEQGEETQYFGPGTRLLVL.

This clone was seen a few times. CDR3 coding DNA: TGTGCCAGCAGCCCCCGGACGGAGGGTTGGGAGACCCAGTACTTC. It encodes CASSPRTEGWETQYF. This chain links TRBV9 with TRBJ2-5; TRBD2 is a possible D gene (6 bases). V was cut by 4 bases and J by 5 bases, with 18 bases left in between. The germline V gene has CDR1 SGDLS and CDR2 YYNGEE. CDR3 length equals 15 residues.

This chain links TRBV9 with TRBJ2-5, with 9 nucleotides matching TRBD2. The CDR3 spans 17 residues. Germline V gives CDR1 SGDLS, CDR2 YYNGEE. After removal of 0 bases from V and 6 bases from J, the junction contained 12 bases not matched to a gene. The CDR3 DNA reads as TGTGCCAGCAGCGTAGAAGGTTATAGCGGGAGTGGGCAGACCCAGTACTTC. Protein sequence: CASSVEGYSGSGQTQYF.

V and J are TRBV19 and TRBJ2-7; 7 nucleotides match TRBD1. Germline CDR1 LNHDA, CDR2 SQIVND (reference sequence). The CDR3 runs to 15 residues. The V and J ends lost 4 bases and 1 base, in that order; junction bases with no gene match: 7. CDR3 sequence (DNA): TGTGCCAGTAGTACGGCCGGGACAGTGTCCTACGAGCAGTACTTC. Protein product: CASSTAGTVSYEQYF.